This entry describes one T cell receptor beta chain. Amplification used 60 Vbeta primers and 13 Jbeta primers. The protocol was immunoSEQ multiplex PCR, while the TCRdb copy is restricted to in-frame clones and leaves out a portion. The profile shows roughly 120,000 clones, 80% to 90% of them singletons. This specimen comes from a study of cytomegalovirus exposure and HLA in healthy donors. This CDR3 region has 19 residues. The germline V gene has CDR1 ENHRY and CDR2 SYGVKD. V trimming: 0 bases; J trimming: 3 bases; junction bases outside the gene matches: 15. V and J are TRBV10-3 and TRBJ2-5; 8 positions agree with TRBD2. Sequenced input: PBMCs. This sequence was found in a woman younger than 30 in good health and CMV-seropositive. For the CDR3, the DNA is TGTGCCATCAGTGAGTCAATCGTCGGGGGGGGGAATAAGAAAGAGACCCAGTACTTC. Translating it yields CAISESIVGGGNKKETQYF.